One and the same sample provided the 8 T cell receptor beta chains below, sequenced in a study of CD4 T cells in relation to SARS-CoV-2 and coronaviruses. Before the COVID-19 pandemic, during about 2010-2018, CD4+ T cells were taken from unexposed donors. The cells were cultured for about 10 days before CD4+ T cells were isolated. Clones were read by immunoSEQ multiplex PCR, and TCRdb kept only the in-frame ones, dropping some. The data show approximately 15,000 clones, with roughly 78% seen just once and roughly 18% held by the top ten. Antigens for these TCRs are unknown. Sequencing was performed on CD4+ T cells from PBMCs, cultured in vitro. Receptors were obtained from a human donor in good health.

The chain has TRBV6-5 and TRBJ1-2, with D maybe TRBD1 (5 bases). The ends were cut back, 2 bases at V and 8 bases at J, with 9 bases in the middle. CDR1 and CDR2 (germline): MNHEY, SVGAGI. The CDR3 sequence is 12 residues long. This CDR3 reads CASSYVGDGYTF. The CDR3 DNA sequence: TGTGCCAGCAGTTACGTAGGGGACGGCTACACCTTC.

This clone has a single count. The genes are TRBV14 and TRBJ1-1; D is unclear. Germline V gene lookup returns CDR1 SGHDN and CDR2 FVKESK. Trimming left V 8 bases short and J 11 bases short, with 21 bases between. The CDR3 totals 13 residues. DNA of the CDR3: TGTGCCAGCCGACGTAGGGCCGACCCTGCCGCTTTCTTT. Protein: CASRRRADPAAFF.

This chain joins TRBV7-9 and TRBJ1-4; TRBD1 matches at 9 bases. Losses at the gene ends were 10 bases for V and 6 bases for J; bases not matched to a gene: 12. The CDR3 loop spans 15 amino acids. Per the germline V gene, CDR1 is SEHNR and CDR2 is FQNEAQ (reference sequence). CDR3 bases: TGTGCCACCGAAGAGGCTAGGACAGGGGATGAAAAACTGTTTTTT. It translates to CATEEARTGDEKLFF. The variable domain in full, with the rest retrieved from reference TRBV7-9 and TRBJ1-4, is DTGVSQNPRHKITKRGQNVTFRCDPISEHNRLYWYRQTLGQGPEFLTYFQNEAQLEKSRLLSDRFSAERPKGSFSTLEIQRTEQGDSAMYLCATEEARTGDEKLFFGSGTQLSVL.

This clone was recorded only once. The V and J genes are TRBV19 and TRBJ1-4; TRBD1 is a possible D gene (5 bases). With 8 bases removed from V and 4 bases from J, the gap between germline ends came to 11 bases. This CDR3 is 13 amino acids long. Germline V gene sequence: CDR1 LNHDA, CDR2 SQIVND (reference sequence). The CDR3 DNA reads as TGTGCCAGTTCCGAGGGGATTAATGAAAAACTGTTTTTT. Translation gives CASSEGINEKLFF.

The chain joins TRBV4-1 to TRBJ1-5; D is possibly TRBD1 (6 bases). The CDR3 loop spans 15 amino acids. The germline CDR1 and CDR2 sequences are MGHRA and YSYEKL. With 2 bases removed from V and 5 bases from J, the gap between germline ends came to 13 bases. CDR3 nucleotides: TGCGCCAGCAGCCAATCCGGGGACAAGGATCAGCCCCAGCATTTT. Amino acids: CASSQSGDKDQPQHF.

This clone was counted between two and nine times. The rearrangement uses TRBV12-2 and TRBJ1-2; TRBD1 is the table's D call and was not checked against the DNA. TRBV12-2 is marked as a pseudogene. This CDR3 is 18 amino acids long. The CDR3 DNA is TGTGCAAGTCGCTTTTTGACAGCCCGGACAGGGGGCCAAAATGGCTACACCTTC. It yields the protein CASRFLTARTGGQNGYTF.

Written as DNA, the CDR3 is TGTGCCACCAGTGATCGCGGGACAGGGAACTATGGCTACACCTTC. Encoded protein: CATSDRGTGNYGYTF. The chain carries TRBV24-1 and TRBJ1-2; 9 bases match TRBD1. Per the germline V gene, CDR1 is KGHDR and CDR2 is SFDVKD. The J segment lost 2 bases and the V segment lost 3 bases, leaving 3 bases of the junction unmatched. The CDR3 has 15 amino acids.

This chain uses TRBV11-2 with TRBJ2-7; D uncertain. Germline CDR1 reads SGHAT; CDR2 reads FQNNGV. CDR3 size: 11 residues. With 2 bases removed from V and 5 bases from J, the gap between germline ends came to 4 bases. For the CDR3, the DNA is TGTGCCAGCAGCTTATTCGACGAGCAGTACTTC. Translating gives CASSLFDEQYF.